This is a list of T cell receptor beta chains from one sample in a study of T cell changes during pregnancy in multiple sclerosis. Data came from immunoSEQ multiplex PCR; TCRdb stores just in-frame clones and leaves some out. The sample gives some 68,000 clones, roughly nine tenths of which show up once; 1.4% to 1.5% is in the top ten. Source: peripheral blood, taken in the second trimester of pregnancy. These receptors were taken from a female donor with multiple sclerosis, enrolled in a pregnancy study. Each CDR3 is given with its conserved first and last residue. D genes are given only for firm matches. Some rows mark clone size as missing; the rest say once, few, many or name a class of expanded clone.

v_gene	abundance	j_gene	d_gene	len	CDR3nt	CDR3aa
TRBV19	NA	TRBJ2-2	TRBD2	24	TGTGCCAGTAGTAGCCCCCCGGGACTAGCGGGAGCGAGGGGAGGTCCGCGGAACACCGGGGAGCTGTTTTTT	CASSSPPGLAGARGGPRNTGELFF
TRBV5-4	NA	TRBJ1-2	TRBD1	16	TGTGCCAGCAGCTTGGGGGCCGGACAGGGGAGGTATGGCTACACCTTC	CASSLGAGQGRYGYTF
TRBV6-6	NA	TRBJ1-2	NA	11	TGTGCCAGCTCACATAACTATGGCTACACCTTC	CASSHNYGYTF
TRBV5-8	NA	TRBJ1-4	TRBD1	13	TGTGCCAGCGTCCAAACAGGGGAGGAAAAACTGTTTTTT	CASVQTGEEKLFF
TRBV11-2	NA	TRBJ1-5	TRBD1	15	TGTGCCAGCAGCGGACGACAGGGGAGCAATCAGCCCCAGCATTTT	CASSGRQGSNQPQHF
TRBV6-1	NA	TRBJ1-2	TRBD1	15	TGTGCCAGCAGTTCCGGGACAGGGGTTCGGGTTGGCTACACCTTC	CASSSGTGVRVGYTF
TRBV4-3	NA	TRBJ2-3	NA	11	TGCGCCAGCAGCCACCTGGGCACGCAGTATTTT	CASSHLGTQYF
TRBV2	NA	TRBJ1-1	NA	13	TGTGCCAGCAGGGAGACCATGAACACTGAAGCTTTCTTT	CASRETMNTEAFF
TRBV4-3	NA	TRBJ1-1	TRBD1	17	TGCGCCAGCAGCCAAGACCCCGGGACAGGGGCACACACTGAAGCTTTCTTT	CASSQDPGTGAHTEAFF
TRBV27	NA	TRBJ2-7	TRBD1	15	TGTGCCAGCAGTCGCCTCAATTACAGGGGCCACGAGCAGTACTTC	CASSRLNYRGHEQYF
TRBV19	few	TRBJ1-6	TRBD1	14	TGTGCCAGTAGTCGAGGGGGCGATTTGGCACCCCTCCACTTT	CASSRGGDLAPLHF
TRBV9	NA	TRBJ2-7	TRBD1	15	TGTGCCAGCAGCGTAGGCCCCGACAGGGGTTACGAGCAGTACTTC	CASSVGPDRGYEQYF
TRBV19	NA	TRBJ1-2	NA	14	TGTGCCAGTAGTCCCGGACAGAGCTACTATGGCTACACCTTC	CASSPGQSYYGYTF
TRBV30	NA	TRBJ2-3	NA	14	TGTGCCTGGTTATCGGACTCCAACACAGATACGCAGTATTTT	CAWLSDSNTDTQYF
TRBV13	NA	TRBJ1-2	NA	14	TGTGCCAGCAGCTTAGGCTTCAGGGGAGACGGCTACACCTTC	CASSLGFRGDGYTF
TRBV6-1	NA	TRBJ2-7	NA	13	TGTGCCAGCATCTCTCTAGTCTCCTACGAGCAGTACTTC	CASISLVSYEQYF
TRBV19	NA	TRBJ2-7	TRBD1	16	TGTGCCAGTAGTATACACGCGGGACAGGGGACCTACGAGCAGTACTTC	CASSIHAGQGTYEQYF
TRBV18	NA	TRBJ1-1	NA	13	TGTGCCACCGTCGAGCAGGAGGGCACTGAAGCTTTCTTT	CATVEQEGTEAFF
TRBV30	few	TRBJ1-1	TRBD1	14	TGTGCCTGGAGGGGGGACAGGGGGCACTCTGAAGCTTTCTTT	CAWRGDRGHSEAFF
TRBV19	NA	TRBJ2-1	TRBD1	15	TGTGCCAGTAGGCCAGGACAGGGGAACGCCGATGAGCAGTTCTTC	CASRPGQGNADEQFF
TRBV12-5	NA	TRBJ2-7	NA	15	TGTGCTAGTGGTTCTCTACCGGCTAGCTCCTACGAGCAGTACTTC	CASGSLPASSYEQYF